A selection of T cell receptor beta chains follows, all from one sample in a study of technical replicates of blood from a few donors. Profiling relied on immunoSEQ multiplex PCR, and the TCRdb table lists in-frame clones only, not all of them. The sample has approximately 84,000 clones, 95% to 98% seen once. Sequenced material: T cells isolated from PBMCs. The receptors were gathered from a human donor in good health. The CDR3 runs from the conserved cysteine through the conserved F or W. Each record gives: J gene, clone size, V gene, D gene, CDR3 protein, CDR3 DNA. D genes are given only for firm matches. Only some rows state a clone size, as once, few, many or a class for expanded clones.

J: TRBJ1-3; size: .; V: TRBV5-1; D: .; CDR3: CASSLEGHLGNTIYF; DNA: TGCGCCAGCAGCTTGGAGGGGCATCTTGGAAACACCATATATTTT
J: TRBJ2-7; size: .; V: TRBV29-1; D: .; CDR3: CSVPREFPYEQYF; DNA: TGCAGCGTCCCCCGGGAGTTTCCCTACGAGCAGTACTTC
J: TRBJ2-7; size: once; V: TRBV5-1; D: .; CDR3: CASSQTGREKDF; DNA: TGCGCCAGCAGCCAAACAGGGAGGGAAAAAGACTTC
J: TRBJ1-3; size: .; V: TRBV7-9; D: TRBD1; CDR3: CASSRGSGTGLNTIYF; DNA: TGTGCCAGCAGCCGGGGGAGCGGGACAGGGCTAAACACCATATATTTT
J: TRBJ1-5; size: .; V: TRBV28; D: .; CDR3: CASTTGGSNQPQHF; DNA: TGTGCCAGCACCACGGGGGGGAGCAATCAGCCCCAGCATTTT
J: TRBJ1-2; size: .; V: TRBV10-3; D: TRBD1; CDR3: CAISERDRGAGYTF; DNA: TGTGCCATCAGTGAGCGGGACAGGGGAGCTGGCTACACCTTC
J: TRBJ2-5; size: once; V: TRBV4-1; D: TRBD2; CDR3: CASSQVQRGGQETQYF; DNA: TGCGCCAGCAGCCAAGTCCAGCGGGGTGGCCAAGAGACCCAGTACTTC
J: TRBJ1-5; size: .; V: TRBV5-6; D: TRBD1; CDR3: CASSLMDRPQPQHF; DNA: TGTGCCAGCAGCTTGATGGACAGGCCTCAGCCCCAGCATTTT
J: TRBJ2-7; size: .; V: TRBV5-4; D: .; CDR3: CASSLGGLNSYEQYF; DNA: TGTGCCAGCAGCTTGGGGGGACTCAACTCCTACGAGCAGTACTTC
J: TRBJ2-1; size: .; V: TRBV27; D: TRBD2; CDR3: CASSFFRLAGYNEQFF; DNA: TGTGCCAGCAGTTTTTTTCGCCTAGCGGGTTACAATGAGCAGTTCTTC
J: TRBJ2-7; size: .; V: TRBV2; D: TRBD1; CDR3: CASSGEDRGPYEQYF; DNA: TGTGCCAGCAGTGGGGAGGACAGGGGACCCTACGAGCAGTACTTC
J: TRBJ1-2; size: .; V: TRBV28; D: .; CDR3: CASSLTGDEPNYGYTF; DNA: TGTGCCAGCAGTTTGACGGGAGATGAACCTAACTATGGCTACACCTTC
J: TRBJ1-5; size: .; V: TRBV12-5; D: .; CDR3: CASGFRGGESNQPQHF; DNA: TGTGCTAGTGGTTTCAGAGGGGGTGAGAGCAATCAGCCCCAGCATTTT
J: TRBJ2-7; size: .; V: TRBV11-2; D: .; CDR3: CASTSQGVSYEQYF; DNA: TGTGCCAGCACCTCGCAGGGTGTCTCCTACGAGCAGTACTTC
J: TRBJ2-7; size: .; V: TRBV2; D: TRBD1; CDR3: CASNTFGDSGAYEQYF; DNA: TGTGCCAGCAATACTTTCGGGGACAGTGGAGCCTACGAGCAGTACTTC
J: TRBJ2-1; size: .; V: TRBV29-1; D: TRBD1; CDR3: CSAGQGPSNEQFF; DNA: TGCAGCGCCGGACAGGGACCCAGCAATGAGCAGTTCTTC
J: TRBJ1-1; size: .; V: TRBV27; D: .; CDR3: CASSSGRNTEAFF; DNA: TGTGCCAGCAGTTCAGGCAGGAACACTGAAGCTTTCTTT
J: TRBJ1-3; size: .; V: TRBV11-3; D: TRBD1; CDR3: CASSLRGGDNSGNTIYF; DNA: TGTGCCAGCAGCCTTAGAGGGGGCGATAACTCTGGAAACACCATATATTTT
J: TRBJ1-5; size: .; V: TRBV12-5; D: .; CDR3: CASGPDWDQPQHF; DNA: TGTGCTAGTGGTCCCGACTGGGATCAGCCCCAGCATTTT
J: TRBJ2-7; size: .; V: TRBV5-8; D: .; CDR3: CASSLDFRYYEQYF; DNA: TGTGCCAGCAGCTTGGATTTCAGGTACTACGAGCAGTACTTC
J: TRBJ2-1; size: .; V: TRBV28; D: .; CDR3: CASSLLQGQYNEQFF; DNA: TGTGCCAGCAGTTTACTCCAGGGGCAGTACAATGAGCAGTTCTTC
J: TRBJ2-1; size: .; V: TRBV10-3; D: .; CDR3: CAISGTTVAYNEQFF; DNA: TGTGCCATCAGTGGGACGACAGTCGCCTACAATGAGCAGTTCTTC
J: TRBJ1-4; size: .; V: TRBV7-8; D: .; CDR3: CASSGHRVRQRNEKLFF; DNA: TGTGCCAGCAGCGGCCACCGGGTTCGGCAGAGGAATGAAAAACTGTTTTTT
J: TRBJ2-3; size: .; V: TRBV19; D: .; CDR3: CASSNEPDTQYF; DNA: TGTGCCAGTAGTAATGAGCCAGATACGCAGTATTTT
J: TRBJ1-5; size: once; V: TRBV7-9; D: TRBD1; CDR3: CASSPGGGNQPQHF; DNA: TGTGCCAGCAGCCCAGGGGGAGGCAATCAGCCCCAGCATTTT
J: TRBJ2-5; size: .; V: TRBV7-9; D: TRBD2; CDR3: CASSLPPGLAGETQYF; DNA: TGTGCCAGCAGCTTACCGCCGGGACTAGCGGGAGAGACCCAGTACTTC
J: TRBJ2-5; size: .; V: TRBV9; D: .; CDR3: CASSVANGGVETQYF; DNA: TGTGCCAGCAGCGTAGCGAATGGTGGAGTGGAGACCCAGTACTTC
J: TRBJ1-2; size: .; V: TRBV28; D: .; CDR3: CASSQASWGDYGYTF; DNA: TGTGCCAGCAGTCAGGCCTCGTGGGGGGACTATGGCTACACCTTC
J: TRBJ2-7; size: .; V: TRBV7-9; D: .; CDR3: CASSLGRGWDEQYF; DNA: TGTGCCAGCAGCTTAGGCAGGGGCTGGGACGAGCAGTACTTC
J: TRBJ2-2; size: .; V: TRBV6-5; D: .; CDR3: CASRMGILAAGELFF; DNA: TGTGCCAGCAGAATGGGCATACTAGCCGCCGGGGAGCTGTTTTTT
J: TRBJ1-5; size: once; V: TRBV4-1; D: .; CDR3: CASSSYPEPQSQPQHF; DNA: TGCGCCAGCAGCTCATACCCGGAGCCGCAAAGTCAGCCCCAGCATTTT
J: TRBJ1-2; size: .; V: TRBV7-9; D: TRBD1; CDR3: CASSQAGQGVSGYTF; DNA: TGTGCCAGCAGCCAAGCCGGACAGGGGGTATCTGGCTACACCTTC
J: TRBJ2-7; size: once; V: TRBV7-6; D: .; CDR3: CASSATGFYEQYF; DNA: TGTGCCAGCAGCGCCACCGGGTTCTACGAGCAGTACTTC
J: TRBJ1-2; size: .; V: TRBV11-2; D: .; CDR3: CASSLDPRGGSYGYTF; DNA: TGTGCCAGCAGCTTAGATCCTCGGGGCGGGAGCTATGGCTACACCTTC
J: TRBJ2-3; size: .; V: TRBV18; D: TRBD1; CDR3: CASSPPGPGQVDTQYF; DNA: TGTGCCAGCTCACCACCGGGGCCGGGACAGGTCGATACGCAGTATTTT
J: TRBJ1-4; size: once; V: TRBV30; D: .; CDR3: CAWNAGARGEKLFF; DNA: TGTGCCTGGAATGCAGGAGCCCGGGGTGAAAAACTGTTTTTT
J: TRBJ2-5; size: .; V: TRBV2; D: .; CDR3: CASSVTPVETQYF; DNA: TGTGCCAGCAGCGTGACTCCCGTGGAGACCCAGTACTTC
J: TRBJ2-7; size: .; V: TRBV4-1; D: .; CDR3: CASSQDPRSFYEQYF; DNA: TGCGCCAGCAGCCAAGATCCGAGATCCTTTTACGAGCAGTACTTC
J: TRBJ2-7; size: .; V: TRBV29-1; D: .; CDR3: CSPWGESSYEQYF; DNA: TGCAGCCCCTGGGGGGAGAGCTCCTACGAGCAGTACTTC
J: TRBJ2-7; size: .; V: TRBV29-1; D: TRBD1; CDR3: CSVETVHGTGIKSSYEQYF; DNA: TGCAGCGTTGAAACAGTCCATGGGACAGGGATTAAAAGCTCCTACGAGCAGTACTTC
J: TRBJ2-2; size: once; V: TRBV6-4; D: TRBD1; CDR3: CASSDSGTGYTGELFF; DNA: TGTGCCAGCAGTGACTCGGGGACAGGGTACACCGGGGAGCTGTTTTTT
J: TRBJ2-1; size: .; V: TRBV30; D: .; CDR3: CAWSTQPNEQFF; DNA: TGTGCCTGGAGTACACAGCCCAATGAGCAGTTCTTC
J: TRBJ1-2; size: .; V: TRBV9; D: .; CDR3: CASRNNLRGGGYTF; DNA: TGTGCCAGCAGAAATAATCTGCGGGGCGGAGGCTACACCTTC
J: TRBJ1-2; size: .; V: TRBV6-1; D: .; CDR3: CASSAVHYGYTF; DNA: TGTGCCAGCAGTGCAGTTCACTATGGCTACACCTTC
J: TRBJ1-3; size: .; V: TRBV11-2; D: .; CDR3: CASSLDSWGGQSLSGNTIYF; DNA: TGTGCCAGCAGCTTAGATTCGTGGGGGGGTCAGAGCCTCTCTGGAAACACCATATATTTT
J: TRBJ2-7; size: .; V: TRBV4-1; D: .; CDR3: CASSQLSTSEQYF; DNA: TGCGCCAGCAGCCAATTGTCAACAAGCGAGCAGTACTTC
J: TRBJ1-2; size: .; V: TRBV28; D: TRBD1; CDR3: CASSPGDSLYGYTF; DNA: TGTGCCAGCAGTCCAGGGGACAGCCTCTATGGCTACACCTTC
J: TRBJ1-5; size: .; V: TRBV11-2; D: .; CDR3: CASSFQGQPQHF; DNA: TGTGCCAGCAGCTTTCAGGGTCAGCCCCAGCATTTT
J: TRBJ2-7; size: .; V: TRBV28; D: TRBD2; CDR3: CASSTAGLAGGPVYEQYF; DNA: TGTGCCAGCAGCACCGCTGGACTAGCGGGAGGGCCTGTCTACGAGCAGTACTTC
J: TRBJ2-5; size: .; V: TRBV5-1; D: TRBD2; CDR3: CASSLRRGGHETQYF; DNA: TGCGCCAGCAGCTTGAGGCGGGGGGGCCACGAGACCCAGTACTTC
J: TRBJ2-5; size: .; V: TRBV4-1; D: .; CDR3: CASSLPRETQYF; DNA: TGCGCCAGCAGCCTCCCCCGAGAGACCCAGTACTTC